This T cell receptor (beta chain) was identified in a study of cytomegalovirus exposure and HLA in healthy donors. Comments on this clone: What it binds is unknown.

Study-wide findings and caveats: In vitro checks showed that a few CMV-associated chains really do target CMV antigens. Prior analysis indicated that the majority of TCR beta V segments exhibited productivity approximately 90% or approximately 30% of the time. In terms of immune exposure information, only CMV serostatus was available. Later analysis indicated greater clonal expansion among HLA-associated TCR beta chains than among equally common other chains.

Germline CDR1 reads LNHDA; CDR2 reads SQIVND (reference sequence). The germline V and J ends were trimmed by 7 bases and 4 bases, with 16 bases remaining between them. The CDR3 is 14 residues long. With 60 Vbeta and 13 Jbeta primers, the PCR was carried out. Profiled with immunoSEQ multiplex PCR; TCRdb holds only in-frame clones, not every one. The table records 85,000 to 130,000 clones, over 60% of them present only once. Material for sequencing was PBMCs. The clonotype was recovered from a man between 60 and 75 years old in good health and CMV-seropositive. V gene TRBV19 combines with J gene TRBJ1-1, with D unresolved. As DNA, the CDR3 is TGTGCCAGTAAGGATGGTGGCGGTCGCACTGAAGCTTTCTTT. This codes for CASKDGGGRTEAFF.